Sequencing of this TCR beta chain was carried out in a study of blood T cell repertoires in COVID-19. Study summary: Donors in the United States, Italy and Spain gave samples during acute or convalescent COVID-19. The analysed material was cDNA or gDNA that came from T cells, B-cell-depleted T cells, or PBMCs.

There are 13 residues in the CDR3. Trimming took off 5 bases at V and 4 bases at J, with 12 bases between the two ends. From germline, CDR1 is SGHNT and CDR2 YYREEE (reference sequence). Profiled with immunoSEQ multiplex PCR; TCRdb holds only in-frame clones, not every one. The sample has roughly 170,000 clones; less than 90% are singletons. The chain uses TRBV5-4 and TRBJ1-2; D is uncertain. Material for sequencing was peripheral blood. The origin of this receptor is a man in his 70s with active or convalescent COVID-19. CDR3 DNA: TGTGCCAGCAGGGCCATTGGGAGCTATGGCTACACCTTC. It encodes CASRAIGSYGYTF.